The present entry profiles one T cell receptor (beta chain) with its context. The J segment lost 5 bases and the V segment lost 4 bases, leaving 4 bases of the junction unmatched. Germline CDR1 and CDR2: MNHEY and SMNVEV (reference sequence). This CDR3 has 16 amino acids. Profiled with immunoSEQ multiplex PCR; TCRdb holds only in-frame clones, not every one. Of approximately 200,000 clones in the sample, 70% to 90% were seen once. The record originates from a study of blood T cell repertoires in COVID-19. Participants were aged about 18 to 90 years from 20 to 30 US areas. Grouping used clinical history reported by participants in a survey and questionnaire.

The sequence came from a woman aged 40 to 49 with acute COVID-19. The chain has TRBV27 and TRBJ2-2; 13 nucleotides agree with TRBD2. Source material: PBMCs or T cells enriched from blood (not recorded which). CDR3 nucleotides: TGTGCCAGCAGTTATGGACTAGCGGGGGAAACCGGGGAGCTGTTTTTT. It yields the protein CASSYGLAGETGELFF.